A selection of T cell receptor beta chains follows, all from one sample in a study of cytomegalovirus exposure and HLA in healthy donors. Profiled with immunoSEQ multiplex PCR; TCRdb holds only in-frame clones, not every one. The data hold about 160,000 clones, with roughly 86% observed a single time. The specimen sequenced was PBMCs. Source of these receptors: a woman between 18 and 29 years old in good health and CMV-seropositive. Both conserved end residues are part of each CDR3. Fields, in order: J gene, clone size, D gene, V gene, CDR3 protein, CDR3 DNA. The D gene is left open where the match is weak. Expanded clones are given a class, and other clones once, few, many or no size at all.

TRBJ2-1	.	TRBD2	TRBV5-1	CASSLDPTSGSNEQFF	TGCGCCAGCAGCTTGGATCCAACTAGCGGGAGCAATGAGCAGTTCTTC
TRBJ2-3	.	TRBD2	TRBV28	CASSLKSGRRKIFDTQYF	TGTGCCAGCAGTTTAAAGTCCGGGAGGCGAAAGATATTCGATACGCAGTATTTT
TRBJ1-5	.	.	TRBV7-2	CASSPTAGLLSNQPQHF	TGTGCCAGCAGCCCTACGGCAGGATTATTAAGCAATCAGCCCCAGCATTTT
TRBJ2-7	.	.	TRBV5-1	CASSLYQVGYEQYF	TGCGCCAGCAGCTTGTATCAGGTTGGCTACGAGCAGTACTTC
TRBJ1-4	few	.	TRBV7-2	CASSLDRGGSEKLFF	TGTGCCAGCAGCTTAGATCGGGGGGGCTCGGAAAAACTGTTTTTT
TRBJ1-5	.	.	TRBV7-9	CASSLDPSENQPQHF	TGTGCCAGCAGCTTAGACCCGTCGGAGAATCAGCCCCAGCATTTT
TRBJ2-7	.	.	TRBV4-3	CASSPTLGGTSYEQYF	TGCGCCAGCAGCCCTACACTAGGCGGGACCTCCTACGAGCAGTACTTC
TRBJ1-1	.	TRBD1	TRBV6-1	CASSDDRGWGTEAFF	TGTGCCAGCAGTGACGACAGGGGGTGGGGGACTGAAGCTTTCTTT
TRBJ1-1	.	TRBD1	TRBV2	CASSEAGTGWSEAFF	TGTGCCAGCAGTGAAGCGGGGACAGGCTGGAGTGAAGCTTTCTTT
TRBJ2-1	.	TRBD1	TRBV19	CASSHIPGTANNEQFF	TGTGCCAGTAGCCATATCCCCGGGACAGCTAACAATGAGCAGTTCTTC
TRBJ2-2	.	.	TRBV6-5	CASSLPGGLRTGELFF	TGTGCCAGCAGTTTACCCGGCGGGTTACGGACCGGGGAGCTGTTTTTT
TRBJ2-5	.	.	TRBV2	CASSGEGEGRETQYF	TGTGCCAGCAGTGGGGAGGGGGAGGGCCGAGAGACCCAGTACTTC
TRBJ1-2	.	.	TRBV28	CASSSGRYGYTF	TGTGCCAGCAGTTCGGGTAGATATGGCTACACCTTC
TRBJ2-3	once	.	TRBV6-6	CASSYITSTDTQYF	TGTGCCAGCAGTTATATAACTAGCACAGATACGCAGTATTTT
TRBJ1-1	.	TRBD1	TRBV2	CASSGDSHTEAFF	TGTGCCAGCTCTGGGGACAGTCACACTGAAGCTTTCTTT
TRBJ2-7	.	.	TRBV28	CASSPGLTPYEQYF	TGTGCCAGCAGTCCGGGACTGACACCCTACGAGCAGTACTTC
TRBJ1-4	.	.	TRBV5-5	CASSLGGAEKLFF	TGTGCCAGCAGCTTGGGGGGAGCCGAAAAACTGTTTTTT
TRBJ2-5	once	.	TRBV30	CACSTGIQETQYF	TGTGCCTGTTCCACAGGAATCCAAGAGACCCAGTACTTC
TRBJ2-1	.	TRBD2	TRBV5-1	CASSLAGGVAYNEQFF	TGCGCCAGCAGCTTGGCCGGGGGGGTAGCCTACAATGAGCAGTTCTTC
TRBJ1-2	once	.	TRBV5-1	CASSLAQGIQLYGYTF	TGCGCCAGCAGCTTGGCCCAAGGTATACAGCTCTATGGCTACACCTTC
TRBJ2-7	.	TRBD2	TRBV5-4	CASSFGGTSGSSYEQYF	TGTGCCAGCAGCTTTGGAGGCACTAGCGGAAGCTCCTACGAGCAGTACTTC
TRBJ2-4	.	.	TRBV2	CASSSGTKNIQYF	TGTGCCAGCTCAAGCGGAACCAAAAACATTCAGTACTTC
TRBJ1-2	few	TRBD1	TRBV2	CASTPGQGTGYTF	TGTGCCAGCACCCCGGGACAGGGAACTGGCTACACCTTC
TRBJ1-2	once	.	TRBV2	CASSEGLGYGYTF	TGTGCCAGCAGTGAAGGGCTAGGCTATGGCTACACCTTC
TRBJ2-3	.	TRBD1	TRBV12-5	CASGLVRDSSTDTQYF	TGTGCTAGTGGTTTGGTACGGGACAGTAGCACAGATACGCAGTATTTT
TRBJ1-4	.	TRBD1	TRBV4-1	CASSQDRTGGPREKLFF	TGCGCCAGCAGCCAAGATCGCACAGGGGGGCCTAGGGAAAAACTGTTTTTT
TRBJ1-2	once	.	TRBV21-1	CASSKRRRLANYGYTF	TGTGCCAGCAGCAAACGGAGGAGACTGGCGAACTATGGCTACACCTTC